These T cell receptor beta chains were read from a single sample in a study of cytotoxic CD8 clonotypes in ibrutinib-treated CLL. Using immunoSEQ multiplex PCR, the repertoire was profiled, and TCRdb retains in-frame clones only, with some absent. The repertoire consists of about 270,000 clones, with around 69% occurring once and the leading ten covering about 5%. Material: PBMCs, obtained at disease progression, from a patient treated with ibrutinib. Receptors were obtained from a human donor with chronic lymphocytic leukemia. CDR3s include the opening cysteine and the closing phenylalanine or tryptophan. A D gene is named only where the DNA matches it firmly. Size is stated for part of the rows, as once, few or many counts, or as a class when the clone is expanded.

CDR3,DNA,V,J,D,size
CASSLSTGGGITDTQYF,TGCGCCAGCAGCTTGTCAACTGGCGGGGGGATCACAGATACGCAGTATTTT,TRBV5-1,TRBJ2-3,TRBD2,NA
CASSVASGDFETQYF,TGTGCCAGCAGCGTAGCTAGCGGGGACTTCGAGACCCAGTACTTC,TRBV9,TRBJ2-5,TRBD2,NA
CASSEGSWNTEAFF,TGTGCCAGCAGTGAAGGGTCTTGGAACACTGAAGCTTTCTTT,TRBV2,TRBJ1-1,NA,NA
CASSLVGRLAGNEQFF,TGTGCCAGCAGCTTAGTAGGTCGGCTCGCCGGCAATGAGCAGTTCTTC,TRBV7-9,TRBJ2-1,NA,NA
CASSLSADEKLFF,TGTGCCAGCAGCTTGTCGGCGGATGAAAAACTGTTTTTT,TRBV5-4,TRBJ1-4,NA,NA
CASSDKMGVTQYF,TGTGCCAGCAGCGACAAAATGGGGGTGACGCAGTATTTT,TRBV5-4,TRBJ2-3,NA,few
CASSWGDRGPADTQYF,TGCGCCAGCAGCTGGGGGGACAGGGGGCCCGCAGATACGCAGTATTTT,TRBV5-1,TRBJ2-3,TRBD1,NA
CAISGWGDTEAFF,TGTGCCATCAGTGGATGGGGGGACACTGAAGCTTTCTTT,TRBV10-3,TRBJ1-1,NA,NA
CATLQGSSYEQYF,TGTGCCACCCTACAGGGGTCCTCCTACGAGCAGTACTTC,TRBV10-3,TRBJ2-7,TRBD1,NA
CATSEFTDTQYF,TGTGCCACCTCAGAGTTCACAGATACGCAGTATTTT,TRBV28,TRBJ2-3,NA,few
CASSRGRLDRGRLETQYF,TGTGCCAGCAGCCGGGGGCGATTAGACAGGGGGCGCTTGGAGACCCAGTACTTC,TRBV7-2,TRBJ2-5,TRBD1,NA
CASSTRDRGTGELFF,TGTGCCAGCAGTACAAGGGACAGGGGGACCGGGGAGCTGTTTTTT,TRBV6-5,TRBJ2-2,TRBD1,NA
CATRIGGTDTQYF,TGTGCCACCAGGATTGGGGGCACAGATACGCAGTATTTT,TRBV15,TRBJ2-3,NA,few
CASSPLAGGPSGELFF,TGCGCCAGCAGCCCGCTAGCGGGGGGGCCGTCCGGGGAGCTGTTTTTT,TRBV4-1,TRBJ2-2,TRBD2,NA
CASSLDRDYTF,TGCGCCAGCAGCTTGGACAGGGACTACACCTTC,TRBV5-1,TRBJ1-2,NA,NA
CASSFSFSGANVLTF,TGTGCCAGCAGTTTCAGCTTTTCTGGGGCCAACGTCCTGACTTTC,TRBV27,TRBJ2-6,NA,NA
CASSPYLAGADEQYF,TGTGCCAGCTCCCCATACCTAGCGGGGGCGGACGAGCAGTACTTC,TRBV18,TRBJ2-7,TRBD2,NA
CASSLSTLPGETQYF,TGTGCCAGCAGCTTAAGCACGCTGCCGGGGGAGACCCAGTACTTC,TRBV7-9,TRBJ2-5,NA,NA
CASSSTPGAGSYEQYF,TGTGCCAGCAGCTCTACACCCGGGGCCGGCTCCTACGAGCAGTACTTC,TRBV5-4,TRBJ2-7,NA,NA
CASSPRGGPETQYF,TGTGCCAGCAGCCCACGAGGGGGCCCAGAGACCCAGTACTTC,TRBV14,TRBJ2-5,TRBD1,few
CASTWTPGQGALRQYF,TGTGCCAGCACCTGGACACCGGGACAGGGGGCATTGAGGCAGTATTTT,TRBV7-9,TRBJ2-3,TRBD1,NA
CAIRNSRNTGELFF,TGTGCCATCCGGAATAGCAGGAACACCGGGGAGCTGTTTTTT,TRBV10-3,TRBJ2-2,NA,once
CASSPFFRDRRTSYGYTF,TGTGCCAGCTCACCATTTTTCCGAGACAGACGAACCTCCTATGGCTACACCTTC,TRBV18,TRBJ1-2,NA,few
CASSRNPGTTYYGYTF,TGTGCCAGCAGCCGAAATCCCGGGACAACATACTATGGCTACACCTTC,TRBV9,TRBJ1-2,NA,NA
CASSGDKPRGTDTQYF,TGCGCCAGCAGCGGGGACAAGCCTCGAGGCACAGATACGCAGTATTTT,TRBV5-1,TRBJ2-3,NA,once
CSVDTGLEQFF,TGCAGCGTTGATACCGGGTTGGAGCAGTTCTTC,TRBV29-1,TRBJ2-1,NA,few
CASSHISTGAISPLHF,TGTGCCAGCAGCCACATCTCGACAGGGGCTATTTCACCCCTCCACTTT,TRBV5-6,TRBJ1-6,TRBD1,once
CASSFRPGGKNTGELFF,TGTGCCAGCAGCTTTCGCCCTGGGGGGAAGAACACCGGGGAGCTGTTTTTT,TRBV11-2,TRBJ2-2,NA,NA
CASRPGLFYEQYF,TGTGCCAGCAGGCCGGGACTTTTCTACGAGCAGTACTTC,TRBV28,TRBJ2-7,NA,NA
CASSLDRAREKLFF,TGTGCCAGCAGCTTAGACAGGGCTCGGGAAAAACTGTTTTTT,TRBV7-9,TRBJ1-4,NA,NA
CASSFLAGRDNSPLHF,TGCGCCAGCAGCTTTTTGGCCGGGAGGGATAATTCACCCCTCCACTTT,TRBV5-1,TRBJ1-6,NA,NA
CASSSGQGTGELFF,TGCGCCAGCAGCTCGGGACAGGGGACCGGGGAGCTGTTTTTT,TRBV5-1,TRBJ2-2,TRBD1,NA
CAITQTRQGAGYGYTF,TGTGCCATCACTCAAACGCGACAGGGGGCTGGGTATGGCTACACCTTC,TRBV10-3,TRBJ1-2,TRBD1,NA
CASSQAEGGTYGYEQYF,TGCGCCAGCAGCCAAGCGGAGGGGGGCACATACGGCTACGAGCAGTACTTC,TRBV4-1,TRBJ2-7,NA,once
CSVEPGQRRKSYNEQFF,TGCAGCGTTGAGCCGGGACAAAGAAGGAAATCCTACAATGAGCAGTTCTTC,TRBV29-1,TRBJ2-1,NA,NA
CASSPWETQYF,TGTGCCAGCAGCCCCTGGGAGACCCAGTACTTC,TRBV7-9,TRBJ2-5,NA,NA
CASSRGGVYEQYF,TGTGCCAGCTCAAGAGGGGGCGTTTACGAGCAGTACTTC,TRBV18,TRBJ2-7,TRBD1,NA
CSVGINPNEQFF,TGCAGCGTTGGGATTAATCCGAATGAGCAGTTCTTC,TRBV29-1,TRBJ2-1,NA,NA
CASSPRGGGGQPQHF,TGTGCCAGCTCACCCCGAGGGGGGGGCGGTCAGCCCCAGCATTTT,TRBV18,TRBJ1-5,NA,NA
CASRTPRLGPLYEQYF,TGTGCCAGCAGGACACCTAGACTAGGCCCGCTCTACGAGCAGTACTTC,TRBV28,TRBJ2-7,NA,NA
CASSLGGRRNTGELFF,TGTGCCAGCAGCTTAGGGGGACGGAGGAACACCGGGGAGCTGTTTTTT,TRBV7-3,TRBJ2-2,NA,few
CASSVGSSGSYEQYF,TGTGCCAGCAGCGTAGGGTCTAGCGGGAGTTACGAGCAGTACTTC,TRBV9,TRBJ2-7,TRBD2,NA
CSVVWGFNQPQHF,TGCAGCGTTGTTTGGGGATTCAATCAGCCCCAGCATTTT,TRBV29-1,TRBJ1-5,NA,NA
CASSPFLRGRLLTGELFF,TGTGCCAGCAGCCCATTCCTCAGGGGGCGTCTCCTCACCGGGGAGCTGTTTTTT,TRBV28,TRBJ2-2,TRBD1,NA
CASSLETGYEQYF,TGTGCCAGCAGCTTAGAGACAGGATACGAGCAGTACTTC,TRBV7-6,TRBJ2-7,NA,NA
CASTEGGAETQYF,TGTGCCAGCACCGAAGGGGGTGCGGAGACCCAGTACTTC,TRBV28,TRBJ2-5,NA,few
CASSFRRVDTGELFF,TGTGCCAGCAGCTTTCGCAGGGTGGACACCGGGGAGCTGTTTTTT,TRBV11-2,TRBJ2-2,NA,few
CASSGGLAGKETQYF,TGTGCCAGCAGCGGGGGACTAGCGGGGAAAGAGACCCAGTACTTC,TRBV7-6,TRBJ2-5,TRBD2,NA
CSVAGTPKGNEQFF,TGCAGCGTTGCGGGGACTCCTAAGGGGAATGAGCAGTTCTTC,TRBV29-1,TRBJ2-1,NA,NA
CASSPDSSTDTQYF,TGTGCCAGCAGCCCGGATTCCAGCACAGATACGCAGTATTTT,TRBV2,TRBJ2-3,NA,NA
CASSQGTGPKKETQYF,TGCGCCAGCAGCCAAGGTACAGGGCCCAAGAAAGAGACCCAGTACTTC,TRBV4-1,TRBJ2-5,NA,NA